This is a list of T cell receptor beta chains from one sample in a study of T cell repertoires in cytomegalovirus infection. The antigens these receptors bind are not known. TCRdb called the reads again in MiXCR, with one record for every CDR3 protein. Among about 500,000 distinct CDR3 sequences listed, 33% were seen once. The sample consisted of cultured PBMCs, taken from culture after CMV antigen stimulation. The receptors were gathered from a human donor in good health (CMV status not recorded). Some clones in this sample may be carry-over from other donors' samples. Each CDR3 is given without its conserved first and last residue.

V,CDR3
TRBV11-3,ASSLAGAVQETQY
TRBV28,ASSSSNRETF
TRBV12-3/TRBV12-4,ASSLETYYGYT
TRBV5-1,ASSPGLAGGPGEQY
TRBV29-1,SVEMGGGTEAF
TRBV19,ASTPGTGGSYEQY
TRBV7-2,ASSPNRGNQPQH
TRBV7-9,ASSSRSATSAKTPGETQY
TRBV11-3,ASSLVSTLGGETQY
TRBV7-2,ASSLGLTTNEKLF
TRBV6-5,ASSYGGSRTEAF
TRBV6-5,ASSYEDSGVAEAF
TRBV7-2,ASSLAQRADTQY
TRBV5-1,ASSSGLRGGDTEAF
TRBV6-5,ASRRQTGPFYNEQF